The 4 T cell receptor beta chains reported below all come from one sample, sequenced in a study of T-cell reconstitution after alpha-beta-depleted transplantation in children. For TCRbeta, the library was prepared with unique molecular identifiers. TCRdb re-called the PCR reads through MiXCR, storing one row per CDR3 protein. Here the sample spans approximately 220,000 distinct CDR3 sequences, roughly 15% being singletons. The input for sequencing was PBMCs, mostly from graft donor cells, taken 360 days after TCRalphabeta/CD19-depleted stem cell transplant. These receptors originate from a male patient between 2 and 10 years old who had a stem cell transplant for acute lymphoblastic leukemia, so the T cells may come from the graft donor.

This clonotype came up a few times. The V and J genes are TRBV3-1 and TRBJ2-3; 7 bases align to TRBD1. The CDR3 has 18 amino acids. Trimming removed 0 bases from V and 0 bases from J; junction bases left unmatched: 9. Germline V gene sequence: CDR1 LGHDT, CDR2 YNNKEL (reference sequence). The CDR3 here is CASSQDRTGQTSTDTQYF. In nucleotides, the CDR3 is TGTGCCAGCAGCCAAGATAGGACAGGACAGACTAGCACAGATACGCAGTATTTT.

The chain employs TRBV12-3 or TRBV12-4 and TRBJ2-7, with 12 positions matching TRBD1. V was pared by 5 bases and J by 4 bases, with 6 bases of the junction left unmatched. The length of the CDR3 is 15 residues. CDR3 in DNA: TGTGCCAGCAGTGCGGGGACAGGGGGCGTTTACGAGCAGTACTTC. It encodes CASSAGTGGVYEQYF.

This clonotype has more than one count but fewer than ten. V gene TRBV5-5 combines with J gene TRBJ1-6, with 8 positions matching TRBD1. Per germline, CDR1 SGHKS and CDR2 YYEKEE (reference sequence). V was pared by 4 bases and J by 10 bases, with 7 bases of the junction left unmatched. The CDR3 covers 14 residues. CDR3 DNA: TGTGCCAGCAGCCACGGACAGGGAACCTCACCCCTCCACTTT. Protein product: CASSHGQGTSPLHF.

This clonotype showed up just a few times. The V call is TRBV12-3 or TRBV12-4, the J call TRBJ2-3, with D possibly TRBD2 on 6 matching bases. The CDR3 totals 14 residues. The V gene lost 7 bases and the J gene lost 2 bases, with 13 bases spanning the gap. CDR3 bases: TGTGCCAGCACCCAGGGACTGAACACAGATACGCAGTATTTT. Protein sequence: CASTQGLNTDTQYF.